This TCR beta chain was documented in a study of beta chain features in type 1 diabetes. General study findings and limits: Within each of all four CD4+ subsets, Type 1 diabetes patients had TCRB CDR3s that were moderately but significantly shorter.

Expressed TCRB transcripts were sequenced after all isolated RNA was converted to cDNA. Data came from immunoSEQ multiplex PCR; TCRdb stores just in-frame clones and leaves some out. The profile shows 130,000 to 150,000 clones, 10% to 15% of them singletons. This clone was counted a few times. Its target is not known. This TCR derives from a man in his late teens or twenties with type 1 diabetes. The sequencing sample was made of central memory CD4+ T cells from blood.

CDR3 loop: CATRRGGGTDTQYF. The CDR3 region has the DNA TGTGCCACCCGTAGGGGGGGAGGCACAGATACGCAGTATTTT. This chain links TRBV2 with TRBJ2-3, with a possible D match to TRBD2 (7 bases). The CDR3 sequence is 14 residues long. Germline V lookup: CDR1 SNHLY, CDR2 FYNNEI. Deletions cut 10 bases from V and 1 base from J, with 15 bases between.